These 2 T cell receptor beta chains originate from one sample sequenced in a study of blood T cell repertoires in COVID-19. The assay was immunoSEQ multiplex PCR, and TCRdb's table has in-frame clones only and misses some. This sample has 150,000 to 200,000 clones, with roughly 89% found just once. Specimen: peripheral blood. These TCRs come from a human donor in a cohort sampled during active COVID-19.

This CDR3 reads CASSPTLGEAFF. The DNA of the CDR3 is TGTGCCAGCAGTCCCACCCTGGGCGAAGCTTTCTTT. This chain links TRBV11-2 with TRBJ1-1; D remains ambiguous. Trimming pared 6 bases from V and 8 bases from J, leaving 13 bases between. Germline V gene lookup returns CDR1 SGHAT and CDR2 FQNNGV. The CDR3 totals 12 residues.

The chain is built from TRBV5-1 and TRBJ1-4; 7 bases align to TRBD1. CDR3 length: 15 amino acids. Germline lookup yields CDR1 SGHRS and CDR2 YFSETQ. After removal of 4 bases from V and 5 bases from J, the junction contained 8 bases not matched to a gene. The CDR3 DNA is TGCGCCAGCAGCCCCGAGGGACAGATAAATGAAAAACTGTTTTTT. Residues: CASSPEGQINEKLFF. The complete variable domain, with remaining parts taken from reference TRBV5-1 and TRBJ1-4, reads KAGVTQTPRYLIKTRGQQVTLSCSPISGHRSVSWYQQTPGQGLQFLFEYFSETQRNKGNFPGRFSGRQFSNSRSEMNVSTLELGDSALYLCASSPEGQINEKLFFGSGTQLSVL.